The sequence of this TCR beta chain was determined in a study of regulatory T cells in long-lasting Graves disease. Study-wide results and caveats: Persistent cases favored TRBV28, TRBJ1-2 and TRBJ2-5. Persistent Graves' patients showed a TCR diversity that was lower than that of newly diagnosed ones.

Time point described: persistent/refractory GD, antithyroid drugs over 5 years with positive TRAb. With RNA extracted from PBMCs as input, the TCR library was made. An endocrinology department in Xi'an, China, supplied the patients. V was pared by 5 bases and J by 2 bases, with 22 bases between. The germline V gene encodes CDR1 SGHAT and CDR2 FQNNGV. This CDR3 contains 17 residues. Combining iRepertoire HTBI primers with Arm-PCR of CDR3 regions, the authors built TCR beta libraries. TCRdb reanalysed the multiplex PCR reads using MiXCR and keeps one entry per CDR3 protein. The sample shows some 430,000 distinct CDR3 sequences, 20% to 25% of them seen only once. This clonotype was seen a handful of times. Its specificity is unknown.

The sequence came from a female donor with Graves disease. V usage is TRBV11-2 and J usage is TRBJ2-7; no firm D call. Sequences were derived from peripheral blood mononuclear cells (PBMCs), sampled when the disease was refractory, from a patient treated with antithyroid drugs. This chain's CDR3 is CASSLSFESPSTYEQYF. In DNA form, the CDR3 reads TGTGCCAGCAGCCTATCATTCGAATCCCCATCCACCTACGAGCAGTACTTC. Based on the CDR3 plus reference TRBV11-2 and TRBJ2-7, the full variable domain is EAGVAQSPRYKIIEKRQSVAFWCNPISGHATLYWYQQILGQGPKLLIQFQNNGVVDDSQLPKDRFSAERLKGVDSTLKIQPAKLEDSAVYLCASSLSFESPSTYEQYFGPGTRLTVT.